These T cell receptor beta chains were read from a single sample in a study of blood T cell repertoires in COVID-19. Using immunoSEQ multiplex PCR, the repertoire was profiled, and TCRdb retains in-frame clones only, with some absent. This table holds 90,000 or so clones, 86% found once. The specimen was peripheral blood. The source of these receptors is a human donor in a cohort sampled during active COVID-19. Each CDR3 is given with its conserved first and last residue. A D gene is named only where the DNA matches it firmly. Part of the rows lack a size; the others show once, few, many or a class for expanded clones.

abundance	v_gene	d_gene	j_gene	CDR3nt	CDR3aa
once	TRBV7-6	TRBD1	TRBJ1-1	TGTGCCAGCAGCTCCGGACAGGGGGCGACTGAAGCTTTCTTT	CASSSGQGATEAFF
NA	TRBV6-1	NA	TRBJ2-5	TGTGCCAGCAGTGATGGATACAGGCAAGAGACCCAGTACTTC	CASSDGYRQETQYF
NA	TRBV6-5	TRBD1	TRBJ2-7	TGTGCCAGCAGTAGGACAGGGTACGAGCAGTACTTC	CASSRTGYEQYF
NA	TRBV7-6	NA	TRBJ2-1	TGTGCCAGCAGCATCCTCGCTGTTAACAGGGACAATGAGCAGTTCTTC	CASSILAVNRDNEQFF
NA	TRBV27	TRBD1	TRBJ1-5	TGTGCCAGCAGTGTGACAGGGGAGTACAATCAGCCCCAGCATTTT	CASSVTGEYNQPQHF
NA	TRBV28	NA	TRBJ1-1	TGTGCCAGCCTATTGGAGGGGAAGACTGAAGCTTTCTTT	CASLLEGKTEAFF
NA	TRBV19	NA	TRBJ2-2	TGTGCCAGTAGCATCAACACCGGGGAGCTGTTTTTT	CASSINTGELFF
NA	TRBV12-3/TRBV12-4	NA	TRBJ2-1	TGTGCCAGCAGTTTAGGGCGAGGGCAGTTCTTC	CASSLGRGQFF
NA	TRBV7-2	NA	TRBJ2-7	TGTGCCAGCAGCTCCTCGGGTAGCGGATCCTACGAGCAGTACTTC	CASSSSGSGSYEQYF
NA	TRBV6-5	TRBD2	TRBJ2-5	TGTGCCAGCAGTCCGTGGGGCGGGAGGGAGACCCAGTACTTC	CASSPWGGRETQYF
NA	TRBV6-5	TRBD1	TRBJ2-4	TGTGCCAGCAGCCGGGACAGGAGAGGCATTCAGTACTTC	CASSRDRRGIQYF
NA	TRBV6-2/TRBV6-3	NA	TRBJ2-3	TGTGCCAGCAGTTCCTTCCCCGGGACAGATACGCAGTATTTT	CASSSFPGTDTQYF
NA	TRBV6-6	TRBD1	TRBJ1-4	TGTGCCAGCAGTTTGGGACAGGCGACGGTTGAAAAACTGTTTTTT	CASSLGQATVEKLFF
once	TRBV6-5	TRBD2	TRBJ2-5	TGTGCCAGCAGTTCCGGGACTAGCGGGGTGCAAACCCAGTACTTC	CASSSGTSGVQTQYF
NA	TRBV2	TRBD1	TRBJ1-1	TGTGCCAGCAGTTGGACAGGGGGCGACTCTGAAGCTTTCTTT	CASSWTGGDSEAFF
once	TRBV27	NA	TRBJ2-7	TGTGCCAGCATAGACCTATGGAGTTACGAGCAGTACTTC	CASIDLWSYEQYF
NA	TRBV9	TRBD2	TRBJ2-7	TGTGCCAGCAGCGCGCCGGGACTAGCGGTCTACGAGCAGTACTTC	CASSAPGLAVYEQYF
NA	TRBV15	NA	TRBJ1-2	TGTGCCACCAGCAGGGAAAGGGGGTCTGGAGATGGCTACACCTTC	CATSRERGSGDGYTF
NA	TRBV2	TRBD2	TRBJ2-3	TGTGCCAGCGAAGGGACTAGCGGGGCCCCGGGAGATACGCAGTATTTT	CASEGTSGAPGDTQYF
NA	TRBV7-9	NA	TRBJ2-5	TGTGCCAGCAGCTTGGACTTCCAAGAGACCCAGTACTTC	CASSLDFQETQYF
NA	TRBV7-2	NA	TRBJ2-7	TGTGCCAGCAGCTCCCTGTCGGGAGACGAGCAGTACTTC	CASSSLSGDEQYF
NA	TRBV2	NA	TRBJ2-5	TGTGCCAGCAGTGAAAGGAGTGGGCAGGGCTGGGAGACCCAGTACTTC	CASSERSGQGWETQYF
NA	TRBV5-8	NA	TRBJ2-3	TGTGCCAGCAGCTTGAAACAGTTCACAGATACGCAGTATTTT	CASSLKQFTDTQYF
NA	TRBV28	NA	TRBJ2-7	TGTGCCAGCACGGTGGGCCTAGCGAGCTACGAGCAGTACTTC	CASTVGLASYEQYF
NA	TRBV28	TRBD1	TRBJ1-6	TGTGCCAGCAGTCCCGGACAGGGTGGGTCACCCCTCCACTTT	CASSPGQGGSPLHF
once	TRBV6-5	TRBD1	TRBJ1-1	TGTGCCAGCAGCCCCGACAGGGGCGAAGCTTTCTTT	CASSPDRGEAFF
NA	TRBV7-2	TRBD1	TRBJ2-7	TGTGCCAGCAGAGAACAGGGGGCAAGTTTGATCTACGAGCAGTACTTC	CASREQGASLIYEQYF
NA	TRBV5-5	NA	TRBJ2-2	TGTGCCAGCAGCCCGACTATGAACACCGGGGAGCTGTTTTTT	CASSPTMNTGELFF
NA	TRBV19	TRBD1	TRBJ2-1	TGTGCCAGTAGCATAAGTGGCAGGGGGCTTGTTTACTACAATGAGCAGTTCTTC	CASSISGRGLVYYNEQFF
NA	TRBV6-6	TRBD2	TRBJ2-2	TGTGCCAGCAGACGATCTAGCGGGGAGAACACCGGGGAGCTGTTTTTT	CASRRSSGENTGELFF
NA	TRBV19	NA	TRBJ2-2	TGTGCCAGTAGTATACTCGGGACGGGAGTACCGAACACCGGGGAGCTGTTTTTT	CASSILGTGVPNTGELFF
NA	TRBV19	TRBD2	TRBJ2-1	TGTGCCAGTAGTACCCTCCCAGCGGGAGGAGAGAATGAGCAGTTCTTC	CASSTLPAGGENEQFF
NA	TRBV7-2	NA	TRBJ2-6	TGTGCCAGCAGCTTAACAAGACAGCCCAACTCTGGGGCCAACGTCCTGACTTTC	CASSLTRQPNSGANVLTF
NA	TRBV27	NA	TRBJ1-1	TGTGCCAGCAGTTTATGGGGAGGGGCCCAAGAGGAAGCTTTCTTT	CASSLWGGAQEEAFF
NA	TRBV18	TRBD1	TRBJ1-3	TGTGCCAGCTCCCCGGGACAGTCCTCTGGAAACACCATATATTTT	CASSPGQSSGNTIYF
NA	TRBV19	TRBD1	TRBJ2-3	TGTGCCAGTAGTTTAGACAGGGGGGCGAATACGAATACGCAGTATTTT	CASSLDRGANTNTQYF
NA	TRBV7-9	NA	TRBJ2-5	TGTGCCAGCAGGCCTCTTAGCTCCGAGACCCAGTACTTC	CASRPLSSETQYF
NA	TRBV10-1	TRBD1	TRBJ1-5	TGCGCCAGCTCCGGGACAGAGAGCTTAGGCAATCAGCCCCAGCATTTT	CASSGTESLGNQPQHF
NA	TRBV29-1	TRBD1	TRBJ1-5	TGCAGCGTTTATACCGGGACAGGGGGATTCGGCAATCAGCCCCAGCATTTT	CSVYTGTGGFGNQPQHF
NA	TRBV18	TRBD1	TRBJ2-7	TGTGCCAGCTCACCACACAGGGGCTACGAGCAGTACTTC	CASSPHRGYEQYF
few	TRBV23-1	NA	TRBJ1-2	TGCGCCAGCTATCAGGGGCAGAGGGGTGGCTACACCTTC	CASYQGQRGGYTF
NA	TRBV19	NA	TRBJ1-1	TGTGCCAGTAGTATGGGACAGAACACTGAAGCTTTCTTT	CASSMGQNTEAFF
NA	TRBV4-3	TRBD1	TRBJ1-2	TGCGCCAGCAGCCGAACAGGGGCAGGTGGCTACACCTTC	CASSRTGAGGYTF
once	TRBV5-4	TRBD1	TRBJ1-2	TGTGCCAGCAGCCAGTCGACAGGGATCTATGGCTACACCTTC	CASSQSTGIYGYTF
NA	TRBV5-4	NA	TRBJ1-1	TGTGCCAGCAGCACTTGGACGGGAGTAAACACTGAAGCTTTCTTT	CASSTWTGVNTEAFF